This T cell receptor beta chain was identified during a study of T cell changes during pregnancy in multiple sclerosis. Produced via immunoSEQ multiplex PCR; TCRdb's table is partial and in-frame only. The sample records 30,000 to 40,000 clones, roughly nine tenths being singletons. The length of the CDR3 is 14 residues. Trimming stripped 8 bases from V and 2 bases from J, with 15 bases between. The V gene's germline CDR1 is ENHRY and CDR2 SYGVKD. The chain employs TRBV10-3 and TRBJ2-5; D gene uncertain. Specimen: CD4+ T cells from peripheral blood mononuclear cells, collected in the third trimester of pregnancy. The receptor's source is a female donor in good health, enrolled as a control in a pregnancy study. The CDR3 loop reads CAIGSAASQETQYF. The DNA for the CDR3 is TGTGCCATCGGGTCGGCGGCGAGTCAAGAGACCCAGTACTTC.